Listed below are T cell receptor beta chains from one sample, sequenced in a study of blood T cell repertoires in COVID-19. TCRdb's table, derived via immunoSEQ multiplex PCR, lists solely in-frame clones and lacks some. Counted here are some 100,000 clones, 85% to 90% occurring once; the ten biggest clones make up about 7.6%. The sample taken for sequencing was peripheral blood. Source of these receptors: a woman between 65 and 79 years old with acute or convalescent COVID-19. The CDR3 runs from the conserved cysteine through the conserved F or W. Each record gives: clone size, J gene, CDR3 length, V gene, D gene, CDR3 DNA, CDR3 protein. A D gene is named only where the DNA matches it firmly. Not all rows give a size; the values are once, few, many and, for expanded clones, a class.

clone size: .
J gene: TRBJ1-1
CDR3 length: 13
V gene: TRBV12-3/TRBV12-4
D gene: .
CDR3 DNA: TGTGCCAGCACCGTAGCCGGGAGCACTGAAGCTTTCTTT
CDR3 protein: CASTVAGSTEAFF

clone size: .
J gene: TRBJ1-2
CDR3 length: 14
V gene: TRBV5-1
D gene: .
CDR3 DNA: TGCGCCAGCACCCGGAGTGTGGGGGAGGCTGGCTACACCTTC
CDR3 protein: CASTRSVGEAGYTF

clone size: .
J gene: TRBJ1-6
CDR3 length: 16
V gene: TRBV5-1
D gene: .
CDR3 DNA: TGCGCCAGCAGCCCCCGGGGACAAGATTCGGATTCACCCCTCCACTTT
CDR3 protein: CASSPRGQDSDSPLHF

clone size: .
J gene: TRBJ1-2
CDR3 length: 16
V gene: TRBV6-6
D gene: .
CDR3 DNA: TGTGCCAGCAGTAGCCTTGGACAGCCTACCTCTTTTGGCTACACCTTC
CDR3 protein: CASSSLGQPTSFGYTF

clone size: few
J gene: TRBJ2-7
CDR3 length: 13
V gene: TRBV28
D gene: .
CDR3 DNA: TGTGCCAGCAGTTTCGCCGCTCGGTACGAGCAGTACTTC
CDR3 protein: CASSFAARYEQYF

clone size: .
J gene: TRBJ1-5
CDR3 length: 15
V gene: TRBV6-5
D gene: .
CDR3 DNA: TGTGCCGTTTATTTGGGCGGGTGGGCCTATCAGCCCCAGCATTTT
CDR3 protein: CAVYLGGWAYQPQHF

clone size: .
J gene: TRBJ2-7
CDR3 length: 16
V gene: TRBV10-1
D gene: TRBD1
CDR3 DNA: TGCGCCAGCAGTGAGTCTGGGAAGGGGGCGGACTACGAGCAGTACTTC
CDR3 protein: CASSESGKGADYEQYF

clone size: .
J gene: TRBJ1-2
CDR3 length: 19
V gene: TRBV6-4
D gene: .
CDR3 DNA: TGTGCCAGCAGCGAGGGAGACCGAGAGGGGGACATTCGGAACTATGGCTACACCTTC
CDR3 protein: CASSEGDREGDIRNYGYTF

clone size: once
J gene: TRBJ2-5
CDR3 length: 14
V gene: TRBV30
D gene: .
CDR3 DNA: TGTGCCTGGAGTAATAGGGGTGGTGGGGAGACCCAGTACTTC
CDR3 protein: CAWSNRGGGETQYF

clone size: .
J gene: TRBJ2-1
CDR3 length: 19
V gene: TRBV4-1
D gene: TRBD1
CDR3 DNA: TGCGCCAGCAGCCGGACCGTAGGGACAGGAAGCCTCTCCTACAATGAGCAGTTCTTC
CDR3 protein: CASSRTVGTGSLSYNEQFF

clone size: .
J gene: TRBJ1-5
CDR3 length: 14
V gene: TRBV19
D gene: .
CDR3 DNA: TGTGCCACCTCGAGTGGAGGGGTCACTCAGCCCCAGCATTTT
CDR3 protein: CATSSGGVTQPQHF

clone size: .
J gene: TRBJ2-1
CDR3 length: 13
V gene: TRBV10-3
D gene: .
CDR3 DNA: TGTGCCATCAGTGGAGGGAAAAATAATGAGCAGTTCTTC
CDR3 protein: CAISGGKNNEQFF

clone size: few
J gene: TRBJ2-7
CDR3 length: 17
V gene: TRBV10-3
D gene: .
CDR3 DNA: TGTGCCATCAGTGAGGTGGGCGGAGGACCTAAGCTTTACGAGCAGTACTTC
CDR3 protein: CAISEVGGGPKLYEQYF

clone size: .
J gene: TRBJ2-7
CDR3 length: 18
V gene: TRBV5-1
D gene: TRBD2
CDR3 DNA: TGCGCCAGCAGCTTGACTAGCGGGACCCGCGGGGACTCCTACGAGCAGTACTTC
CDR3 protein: CASSLTSGTRGDSYEQYF

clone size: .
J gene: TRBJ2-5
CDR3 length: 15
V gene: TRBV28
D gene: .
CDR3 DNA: TGTGCCAGCAGTTTACCGAATCAGTACCAAGAGACCCAGTACTTC
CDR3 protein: CASSLPNQYQETQYF

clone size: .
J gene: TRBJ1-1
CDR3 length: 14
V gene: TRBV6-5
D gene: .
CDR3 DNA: TGTGCCAGCAGTCTAACGCCAGGGATGGCTGAAGCTTTCTTT
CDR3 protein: CASSLTPGMAEAFF

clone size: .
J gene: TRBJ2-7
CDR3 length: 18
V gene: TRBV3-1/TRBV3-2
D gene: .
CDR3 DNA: TGTGCCAGCAGCCAAGGGGCAAATGCAGGACAAGGAAGGTACGAGCAGTACTTC
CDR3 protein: CASSQGANAGQGRYEQYF

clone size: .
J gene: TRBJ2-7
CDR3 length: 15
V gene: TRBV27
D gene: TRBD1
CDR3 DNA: TGTGCCAGCAGTTCGGCTTGGACAGGCTCCTACGAGCAGTACTTC
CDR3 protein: CASSSAWTGSYEQYF

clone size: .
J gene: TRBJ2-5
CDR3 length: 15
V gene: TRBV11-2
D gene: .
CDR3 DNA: TGTGCCAGCAGCTTAGACCGCGGACAGCAAGAGACCCAGTACTTC
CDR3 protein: CASSLDRGQQETQYF

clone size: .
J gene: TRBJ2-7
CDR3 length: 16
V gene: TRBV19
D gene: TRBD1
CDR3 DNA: TGTGCCAGTAATGCCGAGGTGGGACAGGGTAGAAACGAGCAGTACTTC
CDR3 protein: CASNAEVGQGRNEQYF

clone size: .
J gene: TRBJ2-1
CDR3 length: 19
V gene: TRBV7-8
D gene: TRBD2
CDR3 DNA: TGTGCCAGCAGCTTACCCCCCACCAGGACTAGCGGGGCGATCAATGAGCAGTTCTTC
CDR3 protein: CASSLPPTRTSGAINEQFF

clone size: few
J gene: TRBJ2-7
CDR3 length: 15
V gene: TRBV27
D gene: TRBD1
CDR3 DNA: TGTGCCAGCAGTTTATCGCTCAGGGGGTACTACGAGCAGTACTTC
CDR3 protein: CASSLSLRGYYEQYF

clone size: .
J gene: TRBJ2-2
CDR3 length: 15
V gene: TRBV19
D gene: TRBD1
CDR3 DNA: TGTGCCAGTAGTATAAGGGACAGGGACACCGGGGAGCTGTTTTTT
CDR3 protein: CASSIRDRDTGELFF

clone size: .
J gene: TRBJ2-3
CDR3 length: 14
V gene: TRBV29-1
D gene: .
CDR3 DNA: TGCAGCGTTGATTTAGCGGAGAGCACAGATACGCAGTATTTT
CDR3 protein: CSVDLAESTDTQYF

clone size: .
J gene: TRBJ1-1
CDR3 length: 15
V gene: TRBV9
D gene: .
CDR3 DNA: TGTGCCAGCAGCGCAGGGGTCCTAGCAAAGACTGAAGCTTTCTTT
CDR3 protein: CASSAGVLAKTEAFF

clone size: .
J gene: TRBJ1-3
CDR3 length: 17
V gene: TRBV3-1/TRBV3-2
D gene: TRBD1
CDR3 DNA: TGTGCCAGCAGCCATGCAGCTGGCGGGACAGGCGTTAGCACCATATATTTT
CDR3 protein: CASSHAAGGTGVSTIYF

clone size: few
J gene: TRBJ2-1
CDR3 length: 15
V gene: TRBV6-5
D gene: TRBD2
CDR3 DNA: TGTGCCAGCCGACGGACTAGCGGCTCCTACAATGAGCAGTTCTTC
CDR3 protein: CASRRTSGSYNEQFF

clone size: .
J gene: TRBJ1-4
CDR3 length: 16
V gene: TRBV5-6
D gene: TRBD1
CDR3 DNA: TGTGCCAGCAGCACGGCACAGGGGGCAACTAATGAAAAACTGTTTTTT
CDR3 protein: CASSTAQGATNEKLFF

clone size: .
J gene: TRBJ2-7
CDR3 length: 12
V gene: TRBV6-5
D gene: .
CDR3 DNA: TGTGCCAGCAGTCGTAAGGCAGGGGAGCAGTACTTC
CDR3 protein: CASSRKAGEQYF

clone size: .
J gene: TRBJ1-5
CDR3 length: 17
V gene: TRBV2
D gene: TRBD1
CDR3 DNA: TGTGCCAGCAGTGATCGGGACAGGGGTATGAGCAATCAGCCCCAGCATTTT
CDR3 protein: CASSDRDRGMSNQPQHF

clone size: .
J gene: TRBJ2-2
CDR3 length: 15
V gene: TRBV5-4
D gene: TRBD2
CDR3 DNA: TGTGCCAGCAGCGCGGCGGGGGTCAACACCGGGGAGCTGTTTTTT
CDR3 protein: CASSAAGVNTGELFF

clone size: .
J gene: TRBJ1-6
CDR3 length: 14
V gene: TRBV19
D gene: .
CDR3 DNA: TGTGCCAGTAGTATCTCAGGGAAGAATCCACCCCTCCACTTT
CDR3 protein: CASSISGKNPPLHF

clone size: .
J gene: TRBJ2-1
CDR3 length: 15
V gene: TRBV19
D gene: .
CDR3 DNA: TGTGCCAGTAGTATAGCGGGCAGGGGTGGGTATGAGCAGTTCTTC
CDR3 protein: CASSIAGRGGYEQFF

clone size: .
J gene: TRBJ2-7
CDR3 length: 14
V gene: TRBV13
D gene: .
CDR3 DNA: TGTGCCAGCAGCTTACTCGCAGGGTTTTACGAGCAGTACTTC
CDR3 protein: CASSLLAGFYEQYF

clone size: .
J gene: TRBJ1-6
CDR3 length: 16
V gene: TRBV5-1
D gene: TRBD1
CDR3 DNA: TGCGCCAGCAGCCCGGGACAGGTTGTGGTTAATTCACCCCTCCACTTT
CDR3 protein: CASSPGQVVVNSPLHF

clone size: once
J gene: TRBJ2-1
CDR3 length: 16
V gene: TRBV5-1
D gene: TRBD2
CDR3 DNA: TGCGCCAGCAGCCCCGGGGCGGGAGGGCCGAGGAATGAGCAGTTCTTC
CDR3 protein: CASSPGAGGPRNEQFF

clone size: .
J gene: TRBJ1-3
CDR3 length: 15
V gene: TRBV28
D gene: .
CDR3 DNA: TGTGCCAGCAGTCACGGACTTAGCTCTGGAAACACCATATATTTT
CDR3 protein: CASSHGLSSGNTIYF